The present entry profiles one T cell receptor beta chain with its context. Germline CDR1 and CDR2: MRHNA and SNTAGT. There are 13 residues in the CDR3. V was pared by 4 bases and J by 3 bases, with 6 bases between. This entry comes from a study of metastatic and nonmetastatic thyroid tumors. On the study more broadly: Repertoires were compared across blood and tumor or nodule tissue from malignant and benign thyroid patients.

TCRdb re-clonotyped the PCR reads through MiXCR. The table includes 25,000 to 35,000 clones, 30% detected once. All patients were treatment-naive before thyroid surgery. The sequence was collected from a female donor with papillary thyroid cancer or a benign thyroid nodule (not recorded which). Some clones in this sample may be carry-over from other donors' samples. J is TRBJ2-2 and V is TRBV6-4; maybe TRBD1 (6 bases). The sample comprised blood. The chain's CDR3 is CASSAGDTGELFF. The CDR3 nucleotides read TGTGCCAGCAGTGCAGGGGACACCGGGGAGCTGTTTTTT.